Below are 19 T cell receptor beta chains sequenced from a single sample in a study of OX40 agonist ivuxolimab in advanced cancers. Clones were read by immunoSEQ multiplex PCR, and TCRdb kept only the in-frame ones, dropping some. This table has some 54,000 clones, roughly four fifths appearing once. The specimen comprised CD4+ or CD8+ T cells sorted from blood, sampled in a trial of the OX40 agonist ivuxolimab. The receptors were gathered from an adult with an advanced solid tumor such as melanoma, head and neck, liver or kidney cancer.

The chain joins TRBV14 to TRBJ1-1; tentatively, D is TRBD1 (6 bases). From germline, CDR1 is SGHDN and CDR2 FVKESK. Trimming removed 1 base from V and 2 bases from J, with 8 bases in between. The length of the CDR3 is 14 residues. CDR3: CASSQGTDNTEAFF. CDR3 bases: TGTGCCAGCAGCCAAGGGACAGACAACACTGAAGCTTTCTTT. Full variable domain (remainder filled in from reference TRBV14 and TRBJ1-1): EAGVTQFPSHSVIEKGQTVTLRCDPISGHDNLYWYRRVMGKEIKFLLHFVKESKQDESGMPNNRFLAERTGGTYSTLKVQPAELEDSGVYFCASSQGTDNTEAFFGQGTRLTVV.

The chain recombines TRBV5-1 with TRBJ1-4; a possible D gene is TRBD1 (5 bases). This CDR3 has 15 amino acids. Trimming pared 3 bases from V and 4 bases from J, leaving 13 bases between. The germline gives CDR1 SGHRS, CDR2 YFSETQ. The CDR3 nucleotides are TGCGCCAGCAGCTCGACCGACAGCCTTAATGAAAAACTGTTTTTT. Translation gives CASSSTDSLNEKLFF.

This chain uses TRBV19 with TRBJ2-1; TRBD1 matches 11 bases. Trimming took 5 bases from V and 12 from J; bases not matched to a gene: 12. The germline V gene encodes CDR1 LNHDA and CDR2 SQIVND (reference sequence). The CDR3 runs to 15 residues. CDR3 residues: CASSYEGTGGVGQFF. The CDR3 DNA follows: TGTGCCAGTAGTTATGAAGGGACAGGGGGAGTTGGGCAGTTCTTC.

CDR3 amino acids: CASSPGQTLWGRNTEAFF. CDR3 DNA: TGTGCCAGCAGCCCGGGACAGACCCTCTGGGGGAGGAACACTGAAGCTTTCTTT. The rearrangement uses TRBV11-2 and TRBJ1-1, with 7 bases lining up with TRBD1. CDR3 length: 18 residues. Germline V gene lookup returns CDR1 SGHAT and CDR2 FQNNGV. After removal of 5 bases from V and 1 base from J, the junction contained 16 bases not matched to a gene.

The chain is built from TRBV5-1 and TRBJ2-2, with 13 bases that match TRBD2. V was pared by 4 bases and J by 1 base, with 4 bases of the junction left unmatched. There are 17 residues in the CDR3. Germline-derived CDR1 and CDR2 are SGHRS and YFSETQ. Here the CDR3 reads CASSPRTSGGNTGELFF. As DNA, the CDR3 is TGCGCCAGCAGCCCACGGACTAGCGGGGGGAACACCGGGGAGCTGTTTTTT. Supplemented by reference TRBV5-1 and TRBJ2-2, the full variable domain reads KAGVTQTPRYLIKTRGQQVTLSCSPISGHRSVSWYQQTPGQGLQFLFEYFSETQRNKGNFPGRFSGRQFSNSRSEMNVSTLELGDSALYLCASSPRTSGGNTGELFFGEGSRLTVL.

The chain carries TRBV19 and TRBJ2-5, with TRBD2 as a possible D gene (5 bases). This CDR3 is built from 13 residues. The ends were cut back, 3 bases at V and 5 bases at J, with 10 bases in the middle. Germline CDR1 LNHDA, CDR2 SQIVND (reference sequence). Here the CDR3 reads CASSIRTGETQYF. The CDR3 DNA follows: TGTGCCAGTAGTATTCGGACGGGGGAGACCCAGTACTTC.

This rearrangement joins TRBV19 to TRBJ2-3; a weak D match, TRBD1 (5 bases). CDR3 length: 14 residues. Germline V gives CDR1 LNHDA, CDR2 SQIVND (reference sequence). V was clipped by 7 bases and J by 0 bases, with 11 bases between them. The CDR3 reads CASKFGASTDTQYF. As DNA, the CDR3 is TGTGCCAGTAAATTTGGGGCTAGCACAGATACGCAGTATTTT.

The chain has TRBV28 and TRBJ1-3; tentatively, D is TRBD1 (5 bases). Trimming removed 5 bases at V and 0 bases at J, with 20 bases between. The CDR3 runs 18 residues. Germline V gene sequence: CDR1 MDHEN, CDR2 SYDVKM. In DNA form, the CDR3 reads TGTGCCAGCAGTCCCGACAGAAGTATTTCTAACTCTGGAAACACCATATATTTT. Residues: CASSPDRSISNSGNTIYF.

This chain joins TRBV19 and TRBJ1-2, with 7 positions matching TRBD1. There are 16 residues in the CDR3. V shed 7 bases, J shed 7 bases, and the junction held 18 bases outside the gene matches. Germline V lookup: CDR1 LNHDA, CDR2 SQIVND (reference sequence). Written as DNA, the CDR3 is TGTGCCAGTAAGCGTCAGGGGGTTTCCCCCTGGGTTGGCTACACCTTC. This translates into CASKRQGVSPWVGYTF.

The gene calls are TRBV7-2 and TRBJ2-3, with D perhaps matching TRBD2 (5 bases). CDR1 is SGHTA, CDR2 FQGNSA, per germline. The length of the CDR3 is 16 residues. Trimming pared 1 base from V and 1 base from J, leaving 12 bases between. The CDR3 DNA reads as TGTGCCAGCAGCTTAGATTGGGGAGACCGCACAGATACGCAGTATTTT. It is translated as CASSLDWGDRTDTQYF.

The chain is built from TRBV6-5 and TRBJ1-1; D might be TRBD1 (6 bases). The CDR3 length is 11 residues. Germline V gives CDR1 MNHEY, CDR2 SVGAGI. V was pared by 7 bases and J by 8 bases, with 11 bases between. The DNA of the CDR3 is TGTGCCAGCAAAATTGGGACAGAAGCTTTCTTT. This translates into CASKIGTEAFF.

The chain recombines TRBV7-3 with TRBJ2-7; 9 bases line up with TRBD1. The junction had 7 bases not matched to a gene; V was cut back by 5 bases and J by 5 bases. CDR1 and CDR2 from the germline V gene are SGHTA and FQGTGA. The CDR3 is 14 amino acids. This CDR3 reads CASSPGQGRDEQYF. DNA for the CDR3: TGTGCCAGCAGCCCGGGACAGGGTCGAGACGAGCAGTACTTC.

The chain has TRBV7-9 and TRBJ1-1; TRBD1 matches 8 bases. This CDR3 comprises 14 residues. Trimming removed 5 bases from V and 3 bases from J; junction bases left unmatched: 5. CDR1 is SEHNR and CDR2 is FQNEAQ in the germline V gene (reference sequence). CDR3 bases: TGTGCCAGCAGCAACAACAGGGGGGACACTGAAGCTTTCTTT. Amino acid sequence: CASSNNRGDTEAFF.

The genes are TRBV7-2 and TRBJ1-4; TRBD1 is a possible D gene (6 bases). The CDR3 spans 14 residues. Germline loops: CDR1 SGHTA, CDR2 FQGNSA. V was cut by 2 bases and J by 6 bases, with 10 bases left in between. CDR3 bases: TGTGCCAGCAGCTTAACAGGGACTGATGAAAAACTGTTTTTT. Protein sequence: CASSLTGTDEKLFF.

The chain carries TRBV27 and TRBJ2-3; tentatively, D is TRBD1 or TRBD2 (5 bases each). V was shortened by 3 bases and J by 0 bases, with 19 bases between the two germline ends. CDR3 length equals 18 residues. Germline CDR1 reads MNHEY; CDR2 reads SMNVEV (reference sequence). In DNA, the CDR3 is TGTGCCAGCAGTTTCGGGGCAGGCGGAACGCTTAGCACAGATACGCAGTATTTT. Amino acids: CASSFGAGGTLSTDTQYF.

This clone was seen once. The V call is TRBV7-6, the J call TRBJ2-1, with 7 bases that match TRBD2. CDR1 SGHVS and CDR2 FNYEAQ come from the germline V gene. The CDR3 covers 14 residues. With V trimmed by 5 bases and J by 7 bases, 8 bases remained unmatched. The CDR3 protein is CASSQLAKGNEQFF. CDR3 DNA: TGTGCCAGCAGCCAACTAGCGAAGGGGAATGAGCAGTTCTTC.

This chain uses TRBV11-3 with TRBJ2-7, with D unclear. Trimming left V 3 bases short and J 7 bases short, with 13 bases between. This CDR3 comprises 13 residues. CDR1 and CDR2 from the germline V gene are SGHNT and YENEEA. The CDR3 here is CASSFLTSREQYF. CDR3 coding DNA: TGTGCCAGCAGCTTCCTGACCTCGAGGGAGCAGTACTTC.

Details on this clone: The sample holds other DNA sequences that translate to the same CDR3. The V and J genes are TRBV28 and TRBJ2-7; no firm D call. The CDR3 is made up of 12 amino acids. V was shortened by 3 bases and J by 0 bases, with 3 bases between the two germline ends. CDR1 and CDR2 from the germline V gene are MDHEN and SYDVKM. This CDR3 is CASSLSSYEQYF. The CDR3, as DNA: TGTGCCAGCAGTTTGAGCTCCTACGAGCAGTACTTC.

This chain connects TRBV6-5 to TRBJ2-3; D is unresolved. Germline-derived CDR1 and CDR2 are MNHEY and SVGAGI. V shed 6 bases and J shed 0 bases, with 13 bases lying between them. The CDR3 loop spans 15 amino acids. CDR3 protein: CASRPVSGSTDTQYF. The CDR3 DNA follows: TGTGCCAGCAGACCGGTTTCAGGTAGCACAGATACGCAGTATTTT.